The rows below give T cell receptor beta chains drawn from one sample of a study of response to subunit inactivated influenza vaccine. MiXCR was run by TCRdb on the RT-PCR reads, yielding one entry per CDR3 protein. In the table there are about 780,000 distinct CDR3 sequences, approximately 17% of which are singletons. Sample: PBMCs from blood, taken 5 to 6 days after vaccination. The origin of the receptors is a man aged 45 to 65 who received an inactivated influenza vaccine. Both conserved end residues are part of each CDR3. D genes are given only for firm matches. Clone size appears in some rows only: once, few, many, or a class for an expanded clone.

d_call: NA; clone_size: NA; j_call: TRBJ2-7; cdr3_length: 15; v_call: TRBV6-5; cdr3_nt: TGTGCCAGCAGTTACGGTTTGGGACGGCTCTACGAGCAGTACTTC; cdr3_aa: CASSYGLGRLYEQYF
d_call: TRBD2; clone_size: few; j_call: TRBJ2-2; cdr3_length: 16; v_call: TRBV12-3/TRBV12-4; cdr3_nt: TGTGCCAGCAGTTTACGGGGGGGGGCCAGGACCGGGGAGCTGTTTTTT; cdr3_aa: CASSLRGGARTGELFF
d_call: TRBD1; clone_size: few; j_call: TRBJ1-6; cdr3_length: 15; v_call: TRBV12-3/TRBV12-4; cdr3_nt: TGTGCCAGCACCCTAGGGGGGACAGGGGGGCAACCCCTCCACTTT; cdr3_aa: CASTLGGTGGQPLHF
d_call: NA; clone_size: few; j_call: TRBJ2-1; cdr3_length: 12; v_call: TRBV4-2; cdr3_nt: TGTGCCAGCAGCCACCCTTACGGTGAGCAGTTCTTC; cdr3_aa: CASSHPYGEQFF
d_call: TRBD1; clone_size: NA; j_call: TRBJ2-3; cdr3_length: 16; v_call: TRBV6-5; cdr3_nt: TGTGCCAGCAGTTGGGGGGGACAGGGTCGTGGAGATACGCAGTATTTT; cdr3_aa: CASSWGGQGRGDTQYF
d_call: NA; clone_size: NA; j_call: TRBJ2-2; cdr3_length: 12; v_call: TRBV7-9; cdr3_nt: TGTGCCAGCAGCCCGGACAGAGGGGAGCTGTTTTTT; cdr3_aa: CASSPDRGELFF
d_call: TRBD1; clone_size: few; j_call: TRBJ1-5; cdr3_length: 15; v_call: TRBV5-5; cdr3_nt: TGTGCCAGCAGCCGGACAGGGGCGTTCAATCAGCCCCAGCATTTT; cdr3_aa: CASSRTGAFNQPQHF
d_call: NA; clone_size: few; j_call: TRBJ2-5; cdr3_length: 15; v_call: TRBV6-5; cdr3_nt: TGTGCCAGCAGTTACCGCCATGGGGGCCAAGAGACCCAGTACTTC; cdr3_aa: CASSYRHGGQETQYF
d_call: TRBD1; clone_size: few; j_call: TRBJ2-1; cdr3_length: 14; v_call: TRBV5-1; cdr3_nt: TGCGCCAGCAGCTCAGGACAGGGCATGAATGAGCAGTTCTTC; cdr3_aa: CASSSGQGMNEQFF
d_call: TRBD1; clone_size: NA; j_call: TRBJ2-1; cdr3_length: 18; v_call: TRBV20-1; cdr3_nt: TGCAGTGCGCTTACCCCGTGGAGAGGGACAGGTGCTAACAATGAGCAGTTCTTC; cdr3_aa: CSALTPWRGTGANNEQFF
d_call: TRBD1; clone_size: few; j_call: TRBJ1-4; cdr3_length: 13; v_call: TRBV29-1; cdr3_nt: TGCAGCGCCTCCGGGACAGGGGGTGAAAAACTGTTTTTT; cdr3_aa: CSASGTGGEKLFF
d_call: NA; clone_size: few; j_call: TRBJ1-5; cdr3_length: 15; v_call: TRBV6-5; cdr3_nt: TGTGCCAGCAGTTACCAGGAGGGGGGCAATCAGCCCCAGCATTTT; cdr3_aa: CASSYQEGGNQPQHF
d_call: TRBD1; clone_size: many; j_call: TRBJ2-2; cdr3_length: 16; v_call: TRBV20-1; cdr3_nt: TGCAGTGCTCGAGCTTCAGGGGGCGCAAACACCGGGGAGCTGTTTTTT; cdr3_aa: CSARASGGANTGELFF
d_call: NA; clone_size: NA; j_call: TRBJ2-1; cdr3_length: 13; v_call: TRBV12-3/TRBV12-4; cdr3_nt: TGTGCCAGCAGTTTAGTTGGGGTCGATGAGCAGTTCTTC; cdr3_aa: CASSLVGVDEQFF
d_call: NA; clone_size: NA; j_call: TRBJ2-3; cdr3_length: 16; v_call: TRBV7-2; cdr3_nt: TGTGCCAGCAGCTCCCGGAGAGGGGGGAGGACAGATACGCAGTATTTT; cdr3_aa: CASSSRRGGRTDTQYF
d_call: NA; clone_size: few; j_call: TRBJ1-2; cdr3_length: 15; v_call: TRBV20-1; cdr3_nt: TGCAGTGCTAGAGTCGAACCCTCTGACCGTTATGGCTACACCTTC; cdr3_aa: CSARVEPSDRYGYTF
d_call: TRBD1; clone_size: once; j_call: TRBJ2-3; cdr3_length: 15; v_call: TRBV19; cdr3_nt: TGTGCCAGTAGTTCATCACAGGGGGCGGCAGATACGCAGTATTTT; cdr3_aa: CASSSSQGAADTQYF
d_call: NA; clone_size: NA; j_call: TRBJ2-1; cdr3_length: 16; v_call: TRBV5-1; cdr3_nt: TGCGCCAGCAGCTTGGCCCGGGACATATCCTACAATGAGCAGTTCTTC; cdr3_aa: CASSLARDISYNEQFF
d_call: TRBD1; clone_size: few; j_call: TRBJ1-2; cdr3_length: 16; v_call: TRBV27; cdr3_nt: TGTGCCAGCAGTTTACGGGGGACAGGGGGTAACTATGGCTACACCTTC; cdr3_aa: CASSLRGTGGNYGYTF
d_call: NA; clone_size: NA; j_call: TRBJ2-3; cdr3_length: 15; v_call: TRBV21-1; cdr3_nt: TGTGCCAGCAGCAGGAAGCGGTGGAACACAGATACGCAGTATTTT; cdr3_aa: CASSRKRWNTDTQYF
d_call: NA; clone_size: NA; j_call: TRBJ2-2; cdr3_length: 14; v_call: TRBV20-1; cdr3_nt: TGCAGTGTCCTGCCTGGACAGAACACCGGGGAGCTGTTTTTT; cdr3_aa: CSVLPGQNTGELFF
d_call: TRBD1; clone_size: NA; j_call: TRBJ2-7; cdr3_length: 14; v_call: TRBV6-1; cdr3_nt: TGTGCCAGCAGGCAGGGACAGGGTCTGTACGAGCAGTACTTC; cdr3_aa: CASRQGQGLYEQYF
d_call: TRBD1; clone_size: NA; j_call: TRBJ2-1; cdr3_length: 14; v_call: TRBV7-9; cdr3_nt: TGTGCCAGCAGCCAGGGGGCGCGGGACAATGAGCAGTTCTTC; cdr3_aa: CASSQGARDNEQFF
d_call: TRBD1; clone_size: NA; j_call: TRBJ1-2; cdr3_length: 13; v_call: TRBV2; cdr3_nt: TGTGCCAGCAGGGAGACAGGGATCTATGGCTACACCTTC; cdr3_aa: CASRETGIYGYTF
d_call: TRBD1; clone_size: few; j_call: TRBJ2-3; cdr3_length: 13; v_call: TRBV7-2; cdr3_nt: TGTGCCAGCAGCTCCGGGACAGAGGATACGCAGTATTTT; cdr3_aa: CASSSGTEDTQYF
d_call: TRBD2; clone_size: NA; j_call: TRBJ2-2; cdr3_length: 17; v_call: TRBV7-6; cdr3_nt: TGTGCCAGCAGCGCTCCCATAGCGGGGGTACTCACCGGGGAGCTGTTTTTT; cdr3_aa: CASSAPIAGVLTGELFF
d_call: TRBD1; clone_size: NA; j_call: TRBJ2-7; cdr3_length: 17; v_call: TRBV27; cdr3_nt: TGTGCCAGCAGTATTTCCCGGACAGGGGGATTTACATACGAGCAGTACTTC; cdr3_aa: CASSISRTGGFTYEQYF
d_call: NA; clone_size: few; j_call: TRBJ2-2; cdr3_length: 18; v_call: TRBV21-1; cdr3_nt: TGTGCCAGCAGCAAGCCATGGGGACTCTGTCTTTACACCGGGGAGCTGTTTTTT; cdr3_aa: CASSKPWGLCLYTGELFF
d_call: TRBD1; clone_size: NA; j_call: TRBJ1-2; cdr3_length: 15; v_call: TRBV6-1; cdr3_nt: TGTGCCAGCAGCATGGGAGCGGGACAGTTCTATGGCTACACCTTC; cdr3_aa: CASSMGAGQFYGYTF
d_call: NA; clone_size: few; j_call: TRBJ2-3; cdr3_length: 17; v_call: TRBV4-2; cdr3_nt: TGTGCCAGCAGCCAAGATGCTGGGGGGCAGAGCACAGATACGCAGTATTTT; cdr3_aa: CASSQDAGGQSTDTQYF
d_call: TRBD2; clone_size: NA; j_call: TRBJ2-1; cdr3_length: 16; v_call: TRBV9; cdr3_nt: TGTGCCAGCAGCGTCGGGGGGACTAGCGGGAGTGATGAGCAGTTCTTC; cdr3_aa: CASSVGGTSGSDEQFF
d_call: NA; clone_size: few; j_call: TRBJ2-1; cdr3_length: 16; v_call: TRBV15; cdr3_nt: TGTGCCACCAGCAGTGGGCCCGGGGGTCGTTCCAATGAGCAGTTCTTC; cdr3_aa: CATSSGPGGRSNEQFF
d_call: NA; clone_size: few; j_call: TRBJ2-1; cdr3_length: 15; v_call: TRBV18; cdr3_nt: TGTGCCAGCTCACGGGGCAGCCACCTCGCGAATGAGCAGTTCTTC; cdr3_aa: CASSRGSHLANEQFF
d_call: TRBD1; clone_size: few; j_call: TRBJ2-2; cdr3_length: 16; v_call: TRBV5-1; cdr3_nt: TGCGCCAGCAGCTTGGCAGGGGGCGCGGACACCGGGGAGCTGTTTTTT; cdr3_aa: CASSLAGGADTGELFF
d_call: NA; clone_size: few; j_call: TRBJ2-6; cdr3_length: 14; v_call: TRBV4-3; cdr3_nt: TGCGCCAGCAGCCAAGAGACTGGGGCCAACGTCCTGACTTTC; cdr3_aa: CASSQETGANVLTF
d_call: NA; clone_size: NA; j_call: TRBJ1-6; cdr3_length: 15; v_call: TRBV14; cdr3_nt: TGTGCCAGCAGCCAAAACGTAAATCGCGGTTCACCCCTCCACTTT; cdr3_aa: CASSQNVNRGSPLHF
d_call: TRBD2; clone_size: NA; j_call: TRBJ2-7; cdr3_length: 15; v_call: TRBV28; cdr3_nt: TGTGCCAGCAGAGCGGGACTAGCGGGGTCCTACGAGCAGTACTTC; cdr3_aa: CASRAGLAGSYEQYF
d_call: NA; clone_size: NA; j_call: TRBJ2-6; cdr3_length: 16; v_call: TRBV6-1; cdr3_nt: TGTGCCAGCAGTGAATCTGGCATCGGATGGGCCAACGTCCTGACTTTC; cdr3_aa: CASSESGIGWANVLTF
d_call: TRBD2; clone_size: NA; j_call: TRBJ2-5; cdr3_length: 15; v_call: TRBV7-9; cdr3_nt: TGTGCCAGCAGCGCCGGACTAGCGGGAGTAGAGACCCAGTACTTC; cdr3_aa: CASSAGLAGVETQYF
d_call: NA; clone_size: few; j_call: TRBJ2-5; cdr3_length: 12; v_call: TRBV20-1; cdr3_nt: TGCAGTGCTACCAGCCTAGAAGAGACCCAGTACTTC; cdr3_aa: CSATSLEETQYF
d_call: TRBD1; clone_size: few; j_call: TRBJ1-1; cdr3_length: 13; v_call: TRBV10-3; cdr3_nt: TGTGCCATCACGGGACAGCCGAACACTGAAGCTTTCTTT; cdr3_aa: CAITGQPNTEAFF